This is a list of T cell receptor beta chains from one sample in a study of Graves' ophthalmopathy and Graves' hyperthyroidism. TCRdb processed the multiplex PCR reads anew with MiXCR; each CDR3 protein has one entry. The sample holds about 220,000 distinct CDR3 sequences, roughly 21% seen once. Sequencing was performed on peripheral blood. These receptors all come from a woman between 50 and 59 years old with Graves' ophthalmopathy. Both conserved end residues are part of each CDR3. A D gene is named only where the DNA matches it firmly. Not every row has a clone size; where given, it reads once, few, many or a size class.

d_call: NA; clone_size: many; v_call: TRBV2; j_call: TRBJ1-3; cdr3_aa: CASTSGTTSGNTIYF; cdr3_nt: TGTGCCAGCACCTCAGGGACCACCTCTGGAAACACCATATATTTT
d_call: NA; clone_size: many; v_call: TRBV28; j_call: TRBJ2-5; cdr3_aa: CASSPPGSSLQETQYF; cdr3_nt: TGTGCCAGCAGCCCGCCCGGGTCTAGTCTTCAAGAGACCCAGTACTTC
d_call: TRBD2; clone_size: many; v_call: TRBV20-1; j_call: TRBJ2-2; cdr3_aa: CSARRAGGRDTGELFF; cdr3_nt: TGCAGTGCTCGCCGAGCGGGAGGGCGGGACACCGGGGAGCTGTTTTTT
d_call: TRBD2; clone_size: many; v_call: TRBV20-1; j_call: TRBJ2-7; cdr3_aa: CSATASGRYEQYF; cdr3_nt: TGCAGTGCCACGGCTAGCGGGAGGTACGAGCAGTACTTC
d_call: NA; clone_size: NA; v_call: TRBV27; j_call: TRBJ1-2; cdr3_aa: CASSFRGANYGYTF; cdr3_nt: TGTGCCAGCAGTTTCAGGGGAGCTAACTATGGCTACACCTTC
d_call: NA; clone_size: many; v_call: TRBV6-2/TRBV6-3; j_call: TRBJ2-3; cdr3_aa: CASSYQGLSTDTQYF; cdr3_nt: TGTGCCAGCAGTTACCAGGGATTAAGCACAGATACGCAGTATTTT
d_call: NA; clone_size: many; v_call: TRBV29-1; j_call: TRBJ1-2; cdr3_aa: CSVEISGTEVRVGGYTF; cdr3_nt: TGCAGCGTTGAAATAAGCGGGACGGAGGTCCGCGTAGGTGGCTACACCTTC
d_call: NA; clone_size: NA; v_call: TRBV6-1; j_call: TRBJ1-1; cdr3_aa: CASREQGGTEAFF; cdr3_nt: TGTGCCAGTCGAGAACAGGGTGGCACTGAAGCTTTCTTT
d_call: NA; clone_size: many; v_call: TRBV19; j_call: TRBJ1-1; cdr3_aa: CASRLGGLGTEAFF; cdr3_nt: TGTGCCAGTAGATTAGGGGGGCTCGGCACTGAAGCTTTCTTT
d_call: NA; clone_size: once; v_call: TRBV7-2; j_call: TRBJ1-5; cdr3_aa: CASSSEQNQPQHF; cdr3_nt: TGTGCCAGCAGCTCAGAACAGAATCAGCCCCAGCATTTT
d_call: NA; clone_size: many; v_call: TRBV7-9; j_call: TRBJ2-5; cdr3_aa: CASSANLGTQYF; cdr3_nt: TGTGCCAGCAGCGCGAACTTGGGGACCCAGTACTTC
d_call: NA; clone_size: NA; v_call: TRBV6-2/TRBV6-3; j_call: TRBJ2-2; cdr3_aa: CASSSVGLKIGELFF; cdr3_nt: TGTGCCAGCAGTTCCGTTGGTCTCAAAATCGGGGAGCTGTTTTTT
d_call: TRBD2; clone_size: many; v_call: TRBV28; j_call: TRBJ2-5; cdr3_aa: CASSDPGGLEETQYF; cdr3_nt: TGTGCCAGCAGTGACCCGGGAGGGCTCGAGGAGACCCAGTACTTC
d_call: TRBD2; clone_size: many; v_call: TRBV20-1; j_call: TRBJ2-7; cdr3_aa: CSASRGGEQYF; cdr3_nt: TGCAGTGCTAGCCGGGGGGGCGAGCAGTACTTC
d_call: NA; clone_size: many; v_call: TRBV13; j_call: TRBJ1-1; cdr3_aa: CASSIRGGTEAFF; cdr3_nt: TGTGCCAGCAGCATCCGGGGAGGCACTGAAGCTTTCTTT
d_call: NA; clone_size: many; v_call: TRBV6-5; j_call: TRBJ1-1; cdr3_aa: CASSYPLGGEAFF; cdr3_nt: TGTGCCAGCAGTTACCCGTTAGGAGGTGAAGCTTTCTTT
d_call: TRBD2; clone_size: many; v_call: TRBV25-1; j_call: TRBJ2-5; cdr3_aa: CASSEWGSGSARETQYF; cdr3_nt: TGTGCCAGCAGTGAGTGGGGTAGCGGGAGTGCCCGGGAGACCCAGTACTTC
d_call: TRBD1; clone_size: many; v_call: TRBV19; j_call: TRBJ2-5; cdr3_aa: CASSQTNTDRAVQYF; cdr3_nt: TGTGCCAGTAGCCAAACTAATACCGACAGGGCGGTCCAGTACTTC
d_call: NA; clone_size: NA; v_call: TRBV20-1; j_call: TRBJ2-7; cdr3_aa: CSGLWGFQQSF; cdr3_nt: TGCAGTGGTCTCTGGGGGTTCCAGCAGTCCTTC
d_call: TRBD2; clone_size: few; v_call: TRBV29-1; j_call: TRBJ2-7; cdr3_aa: CSPKAGDLSCYEQYF; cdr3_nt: TGCAGCCCTAAAGCGGGGGACTTGTCTTGCTACGAGCAGTACTTC
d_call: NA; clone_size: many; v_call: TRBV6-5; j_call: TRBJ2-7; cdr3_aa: CASSYSVQRSYIYEQYF; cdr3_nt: TGTGCCAGCAGTTACTCGGTCCAGCGGTCATACATCTACGAGCAGTACTTC
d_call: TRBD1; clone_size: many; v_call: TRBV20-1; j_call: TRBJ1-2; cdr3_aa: CSARDPGQGARSGGYTF; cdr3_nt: TGCAGTGCTAGAGACCCGGGACAGGGGGCGCGATCGGGGGGCTACACCTTC
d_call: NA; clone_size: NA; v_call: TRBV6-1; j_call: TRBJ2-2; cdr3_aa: CASTSGRNTGELFF; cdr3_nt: TGTGCCAGCACCTCGGGACGGAACACCGGGGAGCTGTTTTTT
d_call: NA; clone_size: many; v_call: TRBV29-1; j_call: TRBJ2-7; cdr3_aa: CSVEGQYEQYF; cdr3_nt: TGCAGCGTTGAAGGCCAGTACGAGCAGTACTTC
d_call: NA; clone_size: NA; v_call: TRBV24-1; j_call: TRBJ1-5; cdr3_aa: CATSDPPGVINQPQHF; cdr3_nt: TGTGCCACCAGTGATCCTCCGGGGGTAATCAATCAGCCCCAGCATTTT